Listed below are T cell receptor beta chains from one sample, sequenced in a study of T cells in Graves' hyperthyroidism and ophthalmopathy. TCRdb recomputed calls from the multiplex PCR reads with MiXCR, one row per CDR3 protein. In the table there are about 400,000 distinct CDR3 sequences, 15% to 18% of which are singletons. The sample consisted of blood. The source of these receptors is a woman between 18 and 29 years old with Graves' hyperthyroidism. Both conserved end residues are part of each CDR3. A D gene is named only where the DNA matches it firmly. Some rows have no size entry. The others give once, few or many, or a class for an expanded clone.

TRBJ1-6 TRBD1 TRBV7-3 NA TGTGCCAGCAGCTTACGTGACAGGGTCTCACCCCTCCACTTT CASSLRDRVSPLHF
TRBJ1-5 NA TRBV12-3/TRBV12-4 many TGTGCCAGCAGTTTGGTGGGGCCTCAGCCCCAGCATTTT CASSLVGPQPQHF
TRBJ1-4 NA TRBV11-2 many TGTGCCAGCGGGAAGAACCATGAAAAACTGTTTTTT CASGKNHEKLFF
TRBJ1-4 NA TRBV20-1 many TGCAGTGCTCCCGGGACTGAAAAACTGTTTTTT CSAPGTEKLFF
TRBJ2-7 NA TRBV12-3/TRBV12-4 many TGTGCCAGCAGCGACGGGGGAGAAGCATTCTACGAGCAGTACTTC CASSDGGEAFYEQYF
TRBJ1-2 NA TRBV12-3/TRBV12-4 many TGTGCCAGCAGTACACGAACAGGTTCATATGGCTACACCTTC CASSTRTGSYGYTF
TRBJ2-1 NA TRBV6-1 NA TGTGCCAGCAGTCGCCGACAGTTCTCCTACAATGAGCAGTTCTTC CASSRRQFSYNEQFF
TRBJ1-3 NA TRBV20-1 few TGCAGTGCTAGATACGTAGGGGGGATCTCTGGAAACACCATATATTTT CSARYVGGISGNTIYF
TRBJ1-2 NA TRBV20-1 NA TGCAGTGCTAGGATAATCGCGACAGGAGGCCTGGGGACCTTC CSARIIATGGLGTF
TRBJ1-2 NA TRBV6-5 many TGTGCCAGCAGTTACTCGGGACCGGGGGGTGGCTACACCTTC CASSYSGPGGGYTF
TRBJ2-1 TRBD1 TRBV4-1 many TGCGCCAGCAGCCAACTTTCGGGGACAGGGGTCAATGAGCAGTTCTTC CASSQLSGTGVNEQFF
TRBJ2-7 NA TRBV25-1 many TGTGCCAGCAGCAGCAGGGATCGCTACGAGCAGTACTTC CASSSRDRYEQYF
TRBJ2-7 NA TRBV20-1 many TGCAGTGCTAGAATAGACAGTTACGAGCAGTACTTC CSARIDSYEQYF
TRBJ2-7 NA TRBV28 NA TGTGCCAGCAGTCCCTCCTCAGGGAGGCGGGACGAGCAGTACTTC CASSPSSGRRDEQYF
TRBJ1-5 NA TRBV2 many TGTGCCAGCAACGCAGGCTCGGTCGATCAGCCCCAGCATTTT CASNAGSVDQPQHF
TRBJ2-6 NA TRBV5-1 NA TGTGCCAGCAGCTTGACTACAGGCCTCTCTGGGGCCAACGTCCTGACTTTC CASSLTTGLSGANVLTF
TRBJ2-1 TRBD2 TRBV7-2 few TGTGCCAGCAGCCAGGGGCTAGCGGGTGGCCATGAGCAGTTCTTC CASSQGLAGGHEQFF
TRBJ2-3 TRBD2 TRBV7-8 many TGTGCCAGCAGCAGAGGACTAGCGGGAGTGGGAGATACGCAGTATTTT CASSRGLAGVGDTQYF
TRBJ1-3 TRBD1 TRBV9 few TGTGCCAGCAGCGTGGACAGGGGAAACACCATATATTTT CASSVDRGNTIYF
TRBJ1-2 NA TRBV11-3 many TGTGCCAGCAGCTTACATGGTTCAGGGACGGACTATGGCTACACCTTC CASSLHGSGTDYGYTF
TRBJ2-1 NA TRBV18 few TGTGCCAGCTCACCCAGGACCGGCGGTGGCAATGAGCAGTTCTTC CASSPRTGGGNEQFF
TRBJ2-7 NA TRBV29-1 many TGCAGCGTTGCGCGGGCAGGGGGGACCTACGAGCAGTACTTC CSVARAGGTYEQYF
TRBJ2-5 NA TRBV27 few TGTGCCAGCAGTTTATTTACCCGGGAGACCCAGTACTTC CASSLFTRETQYF
TRBJ2-1 NA TRBV3-1 many TGTGCCAGCAGCCAATTCAATGAGCAGTTCTTC CASSQFNEQFF
TRBJ2-7 TRBD1 TRBV18 many TGTGCCAGCTCACCCCGACAGGGAACGGGGGAGCAGTACTTC CASSPRQGTGEQYF
TRBJ2-7 NA TRBV3-1 many TGTGCCAGCAGCCAATCTCCTCCGGCGGGCGAGCAGTACTTC CASSQSPPAGEQYF
TRBJ1-1 TRBD1 TRBV7-6 NA TGTGCCAGCAGCCCCGTGGGACAGGACACTGAAGCTTTCTTT CASSPVGQDTEAFF
TRBJ2-3 TRBD2 TRBV4-2 few TGTGCCAGCAGCCCCTTTGGCGGGGGGGCCACAGATACGCAGTATTTT CASSPFGGGATDTQYF
TRBJ1-3 NA TRBV15 few TGTGCCACCAGCAGAGACCGGAACACCATATATTTT CATSRDRNTIYF
TRBJ1-3 TRBD1 TRBV10-3 many TGTGCCATCAGTACAGGGGAAGGAAACACCATATATTTT CAISTGEGNTIYF
TRBJ2-7 NA TRBV11-2 many TGTGCCAGCAGCTTACGGTACACCTACGAGCAGTACTTC CASSLRYTYEQYF